These 26 T cell receptor beta chains share one sample of origin, sequenced in a study of shared clonotypes between healthy human individuals. Produced via immunoSEQ multiplex PCR; TCRdb's table is partial and in-frame only. In the table there are about 710,000 clones, 72% of which are singletons. Sequenced sample: memory CD4+ T cells sorted from blood. Subset meaning: CD45RA-negative fraction. The receptors stem from a woman in her twenties or thirties in good health.

V gene TRBV5-4 combines with J gene TRBJ2-3; 14 bases are shared with TRBD2. The germline V gene has CDR1 SGHNT and CDR2 YYREEE (reference sequence). Unmatched junction bases numbered 10, after V lost 7 bases and J lost 6 bases. This CDR3 has 16 amino acids. The CDR3 region has the DNA TGTGCCAGCCGTCCGACTAGCGGGAGGGCCTTGGATACGCAGTATTTT. As protein: CASRPTSGRALDTQYF.

This clone was seen more than once but under ten times. The chain is built from TRBV5-4 and TRBJ2-7, with 13 nucleotides matching TRBD2. The CDR3 loop spans 13 amino acids. The J segment lost 5 bases and the V segment lost 7 bases, leaving 3 bases of the junction unmatched. The germline CDR1 and CDR2 sequences are SGHNT and YYREEE (reference sequence). For the CDR3, the DNA is TGTGCCAGCGGACTAGCGGGAGCTCACGAGCAGTACTTC. Amino acids: CASGLAGAHEQYF. The whole variable domain, remainder taken from reference TRBV5-4 and TRBJ2-7, is ETGVTQSPTHLIKTRGQQVTLRCSSQSGHNTVSWYQQALGQGPQFIFQYYREEENGRGNFPPRFSGLQFPNYSSELNVNALELDDSALYLCASGLAGAHEQYFGPGTRLTVT.

The rearrangement links TRBV10-2 to TRBJ1-2; D may be TRBD1 (5 bases). The germline CDR1 and CDR2 sequences are WSHSY and SAAADI. The CDR3 sequence is 14 residues long. V shed 6 bases and J shed 3 bases, with 14 bases lying between them. The CDR3: CASRATGQDYGYTF. CDR3 sequence (DNA): TGCGCCAGCAGAGCAACGGGGCAGGACTATGGCTACACCTTC.

This rearrangement joins TRBV7-2 to TRBJ2-1; D is unclear. Germline assignment: CDR1 SGHTA and CDR2 FQGNSA. Trimming took off 3 bases at V and 0 bases at J, with 9 bases between the two ends. The CDR3 loop spans 15 amino acids. CDR3 DNA: TGTGCCAGCAGCTTCCGCGGAAGCTCCTACAATGAGCAGTTCTTC. It yields the protein CASSFRGSSYNEQFF.

This rearrangement joins TRBV18 to TRBJ1-5; D might be TRBD1 (5 bases). CDR3 length: 15 residues. CDR1 is KGHSH, CDR2 LQKENI, per germline. Trimming shortened V by 1 base and J by 4 bases, and 11 bases separated the two germline ends. CDR3 coding DNA: TGTGCCAGCTCACCACTTTCCGGGGGGAATCAGCCCCAGCATTTT. The encoded protein is CASSPLSGGNQPQHF. The entire variable domain, with the rest obtained from reference TRBV18 and TRBJ1-5, is as follows: NAGVMQNPRHLVRRRGQEARLRCSPMKGHSHVYWYRQLPEEGLKFMVYLQKENIIDESGMPKERFSAEFPKEGPSILRIQQVVRGDSAAYFCASSPLSGGNQPQHFGDGTRLSIL.

This clone turned up a few times. V usage is TRBV21-1 and J usage is TRBJ2-4; TRBD2 is the table's D call, not checked against the DNA. TRBV21-1 is noted as a pseudogene. The CDR3 has 14 residues. The chain's CDR3 is CASSKFLSENIQYF. The CDR3 region has the DNA TGTGCCAGCAGCAAATTCCTAAGTGAGAACATTCAGTACTTC.

J is TRBJ2-3 and V is TRBV2; 11 positions agree with TRBD2. V was clipped by 9 bases and J by 0 bases; unmatched bases: 5. This CDR3 comprises 15 residues. Germline V gene data show CDR1 as SNHLY and CDR2 as FYNNEI. The CDR3 DNA reads as TGTGCCAGTTACCGGACTAGCGGGAGCACAGATACGCAGTATTTT. Its translation is CASYRTSGSTDTQYF.

This chain connects TRBV12-5 to TRBJ2-5; tentatively, D is TRBD1 (5 bases). Germline V lookup: CDR1 LGHNT, CDR2 FRNRAP. V was shortened by 6 bases and J by 4 bases, with 9 bases between the two germline ends. The CDR3 sequence is 12 residues long. The CDR3 spells CASGWQGETQYF. The CDR3 DNA reads as TGTGCTAGTGGATGGCAGGGAGAGACCCAGTACTTC.

The rearrangement links TRBV11-2 to TRBJ2-1; 8 bases map to TRBD2. The V and J ends lost 1 base and 7 bases, in that order; junction bases with no gene match: 9. CDR1 and CDR2 from the germline V gene are SGHAT and FQNNGV. CDR3 length: 16 residues. CDR3 loop: CASSLVTGGLKNEQFF. DNA for the CDR3: TGTGCCAGCAGCTTAGTAACGGGAGGGCTGAAGAATGAGCAGTTCTTC.

The genes are TRBV18 and TRBJ2-2; 11 bases map to TRBD2. Trimming took 8 bases from V and 1 from J; bases not matched to a gene: 0. Per germline, CDR1 KGHSH and CDR2 LQKENI. The CDR3 is 14 amino acids. The CDR3 sequence: CASGTSGNTGELFF. As DNA, the CDR3 is TGTGCCAGCGGGACTAGCGGGAACACCGGGGAGCTGTTTTTT.

In regard to this clone: The sample holds other DNA sequences that translate to the same CDR3. The V and J genes are TRBV6-1 and TRBJ2-7; 8 bases match TRBD1. Per germline, CDR1 MNHNS and CDR2 SASEGT. The CDR3 sequence is 13 residues long. V lost 8 bases to trimming and J lost 3 bases; unmatched junction nucleotides: 6. The CDR3 here is CASGPDRGYEQYF. Written as DNA, the CDR3 is TGTGCCAGCGGTCCCGACAGGGGCTACGAGCAGTACTTC.

The rearrangement joins TRBV5-1 to TRBJ1-1; the D gene is possibly TRBD1 (5 bases). Germline values: CDR1 SGHRS, CDR2 YFSETQ. The CDR3 spans 17 residues. V lost 0 bases and J 3 bases, leaving 18 bases between the germline ends. The CDR3 bases are TGCGCCAGCAGCTTGGCCTTACGAGTCCGGGGCGACACTGAAGCTTTCTTT. This sequence encodes CASSLALRVRGDTEAFF.

The rearrangement links TRBV19 to TRBJ1-5, with D possibly TRBD1 on 5 matching bases. The CDR3 extends over 16 amino acids. The V gene lost 6 bases and the J gene lost 4 bases, with 19 bases spanning the gap. CDR1 and CDR2 from the germline V gene are LNHDA and SQIVND (reference sequence). The CDR3 is CASSLRFGAGNQPQHF. The DNA for the CDR3 is TGTGCCAGTAGCCTCCGGTTCGGGGCTGGAAATCAGCCCCAGCATTTT.

On this clone itself: This sample includes further DNA sequences coding for the same CDR3. The chain carries TRBV27 and TRBJ1-5; no definite D call. The germline V gene has CDR1 MNHEY and CDR2 SMNVEV (reference sequence). The CDR3 is 14 residues long. Trimming stripped 2 bases from V and 0 bases from J, with 5 bases between. Here the CDR3 reads CASSLQYSNQPQHF. CDR3 sequence (DNA): TGTGCCAGCAGTTTACAGTATAGCAATCAGCCCCAGCATTTT.

This clone showed up just a few times. The chain is built from TRBV11-2 and TRBJ2-4; unclear D gene. This CDR3 contains 12 residues. V was clipped by 4 bases and J by 6 bases, with 7 bases between them. The germline V gene has CDR1 SGHAT and CDR2 FQNNGV. Written as DNA, the CDR3 is TGTGCCAGCAGCTCCCACACAAACATTCAGTACTTC. The encoded protein is CASSSHTNIQYF.

CDR3: CASSLVRTYEQYF. CDR3 DNA: TGTGCCAGCAGTTTAGTCCGCACCTACGAGCAGTACTTC. The rearrangement joins TRBV28 to TRBJ2-7, with unresolved D. V was pared by 2 bases and J by 2 bases, with 7 bases between. The CDR3 extends over 13 amino acids. CDR1 and CDR2 (germline): MDHEN, SYDVKM.

The rearrangement uses TRBV11-2 and TRBJ2-1; 10 bases are shared with TRBD2. Per the germline V gene, CDR1 is SGHAT and CDR2 is FQNNGV. This CDR3 contains 18 residues. J gave up 7 bases and V 3 bases, and 15 bases lay outside the gene matches. CDR3 amino acids: CASSFPSGGKGRGNEQFF. The CDR3 nucleotides are TGTGCCAGCAGCTTCCCTAGCGGGGGAAAGGGGCGGGGGAATGAGCAGTTCTTC.

The chain uses TRBV6-5 and TRBJ2-1; D is possibly TRBD1 or TRBD2 (5 bases each). V was shortened by 5 bases and J by 4 bases, with 15 bases between the two germline ends. In germline, CDR1 is MNHEY, CDR2 SVGAGI. This CDR3 has 15 residues. The chain's CDR3 is CASSNGAGSYNEQFF. In DNA form, the CDR3 reads TGTGCCAGCAGTAACGGGGCAGGGTCGTACAATGAGCAGTTCTTC.

The rearrangement links TRBV4-2 to TRBJ2-3; 11 nucleotides match TRBD2. The germline CDR1 and CDR2 sequences are LGHNA and YNFKEQ. The CDR3 has 18 amino acids. J was trimmed by 5 bases and V by 3 bases; bases with no gene match: 13. The CDR3 DNA is TGTGCCAGCAGCCACCGACGAACTAGCGGGAGTGGAGAAGATACGCAGTATTTT. This translates into CASSHRRTSGSGEDTQYF.

In this sample, this clone turned up once. The chain joins TRBV7-8 to TRBJ2-4, with TRBD1 matching 12 bases. V was clipped by 1 base and J by 0 bases; unmatched bases: 7. There are 19 residues in the CDR3. From germline, CDR1 is SGHVS and CDR2 FQNEAQ. The CDR3 DNA is TGTGCCAGCAGCTTAGGGGGGACAGGGGGCTTCTTAGCCAAAAACATTCAGTACTTC. Translation: CASSLGGTGGFLAKNIQYF. The full variable domain, rest sourced from reference TRBV7-8 and TRBJ2-4, is GAGVSQSPRYKVAKRGQDVALRCDPISGHVSLFWYQQALGQGPEFLTYFQNEAQLDKSGLPSDRFFAERPEGSVSTLKIQRTQQEDSAVYLCASSLGGTGGFLAKNIQYFGAGTRLSVL.

In this sample, this clone turned up a few times. The genes are TRBV5-1 and TRBJ1-5; D uncertain. Trimming removed 4 bases from V and 5 bases from J, with 16 bases in between. The CDR3 runs 15 residues. The germline gives CDR1 SGHRS, CDR2 YFSETQ. This chain's CDR3 is CASSVLGRGDQPQHF. As DNA, the CDR3 is TGCGCCAGCAGCGTATTAGGACGGGGAGATCAGCCCCAGCATTTT.

This clone was seen a single time. This chain uses TRBV5-1 with TRBJ2-5; D is unresolved. Deletions cut 0 bases from V and 5 bases from J, with 14 bases between. Germline values: CDR1 SGHRS, CDR2 YFSETQ. This CDR3 has 15 amino acids. The CDR3, as DNA: TGCGCCAGCAGCTTGGTTCCTGGTGGGGTGGAGACCCAGTACTTC. Protein sequence: CASSLVPGGVETQYF.

This clone occurred many times. This chain joins TRBV7-3 and TRBJ1-2, with D perhaps matching TRBD1 (6 bases). V was trimmed by 5 bases and J by 7 bases, leaving 14 bases between them. CDR1 and CDR2 (germline): SGHTA, FQGTGA. The CDR3 loop spans 13 amino acids. CDR3 residues: CASSTQRDTGYTF. CDR3 DNA sequence: TGTGCCAGCAGCACGCAACGGGACACTGGCTACACCTTC.

The chain links TRBV25-1 to TRBJ1-2; D gene unclear. The CDR3 length is 15 residues. Trimming pared 1 base from V and 4 bases from J, leaving 13 bases between. The germline gives CDR1 MGHDK, CDR2 SYGVNS. This CDR3 reads CASSESLDGSYGYTF. The CDR3 nucleotides are TGTGCCAGCAGTGAATCCCTGGACGGAAGCTATGGCTACACCTTC.

CDR3 sequence reads: CASSKGGGTNYGYTF. The CDR3 DNA reads as TGTGCCAGCTCCAAGGGAGGGGGGACGAACTATGGCTACACCTTC. The V and J genes are TRBV28 and TRBJ1-2, with D perhaps matching TRBD1 (6 bases). Between the trimmed V and J ends, which lost 8 bases and 2 bases, there was a span of 18 bases. The CDR3 consists of 15 residues. Germline V gene lookup returns CDR1 MDHEN and CDR2 SYDVKM.

The chain carries TRBV6-1 and TRBJ1-5; the match to TRBD1 covers 9 bases. CDR1 is MNHNS, CDR2 SASEGT, per germline. This CDR3 comprises 14 residues. The junction had 7 bases not matched to a gene; V was cut back by 7 bases and J by 6 bases. The CDR3 sequence is CASMADRGSQPQHF. The CDR3 DNA reads as TGTGCCAGCATGGCAGACAGGGGGTCTCAGCCCCAGCATTTT.